The 2 T cell receptor beta chains in this list originate from one sample, sequenced in a study of OX40 agonist ivuxolimab in advanced cancers. Profiled with immunoSEQ multiplex PCR; TCRdb holds only in-frame clones, not every one. The sample holds 66,000 or so clones, 85% seen once. The sequencing here drew on CD4+ or CD8+ T cells sorted from blood, taken in a trial of the OX40 agonist ivuxolimab. Receptors originate from an adult with an advanced solid tumor such as melanoma, head and neck, liver or kidney cancer.

This clone was found a few times. The V and J genes are TRBV28 and TRBJ1-2, with unresolved D. The V end was cut by 1 base, the J end by 7 bases, with 7 bases between. CDR1 is MDHEN and CDR2 is SYDVKM in the germline V gene. The CDR3 is 12 residues long. This chain's CDR3 is CASSLSRGGYTF. The CDR3 DNA reads as TGTGCCAGCAGTTTATCGCGAGGTGGCTACACCTTC.

This chain uses TRBV5-6 with TRBJ2-1, with TRBD1 matching 7 bases. The CDR3 sequence is 14 residues long. Per germline, CDR1 SGHDT and CDR2 YYEEEE. The ends lost 6 bases at V and 2 bases at J; junction bases unmatched: 5. CDR3 protein: CASTEQGTYNEQFF. The CDR3 nucleotides read TGTGCCAGCACCGAACAGGGGACCTACAATGAGCAGTTCTTC.